One sample yielded the 22 T cell receptor beta chains listed below, sequenced in a study of T cell clusters in autoimmune cytopenias. TRB rearrangements were amplified by touch-down multiplex PCR with mixed TRB-A/B primers. TCRdb re-called the multiplex PCR reads, yielding one record per CDR3 amino acid sequence without DNA. The sample spans approximately 7,800 distinct CDR3 sequences; the ten largest clones claim approximately 5%. TRB was amplified from approximately 230 ng of peripheral blood genomic DNA per sample. The sequenced material came from peripheral blood. The receptors were sampled from a human donor with an autoimmune cytopenia or autoimmune hepatitis (not recorded which).

This clonotype is classed as medium-sized (0.01 to 0.1%) by frequency. V and J are TRBV29-1 and TRBJ2-7; TCRdb names TRBD2, which stays unverified in the absence of DNA. This CDR3 contains 13 residues. CDR1 and CDR2 (germline): SQVTM, ANQGSEA. CDR3: CSVEGLASYEQYF.

V usage is TRBV27 and J usage is TRBJ1-2; TCRdb lists TRBD1, though no DNA is available to test this call. CDR1 is MNHEY and CDR2 is SMNVEV in the germline V gene (reference sequence). CDR3 length: 13 amino acids. CDR3 amino acids: CASSLNPGDGYTF.

This clonotype ranks as medium-sized (0.01 to 0.1%) in terms of frequency. The rearrangement joins TRBV7-9 to TRBJ2-3. The CDR3 consists of 13 residues. Germline lookup yields CDR1 SEHNR and CDR2 FQNEAQ (reference sequence). The CDR3 loop reads CASSFPSTDTQYF.

Measured by frequency, this clonotype is medium-sized. CDR3 loop: CASSRQGKSYEQYF. The J gene is TRBJ2-7, the V gene TRBV18; TCRdb selects TRBD1, and the lack of DNA leaves this call unchecked. This CDR3 is built from 14 residues. Per germline, CDR1 KGHSH and CDR2 LQKENI.

The J gene is TRBJ2-7, the V gene TRBV12-3 or TRBV12-4; TCRdb's D gene call, TRBD1, goes unchecked for lack of DNA. The CDR3 has 16 amino acids. CDR3 amino acids: CASSLSQGGGPYEQYF.

The chain couples TRBV5-4 to TRBJ2-5; TCRdb's D call of TRBD2 is untestable without DNA. CDR3 size: 18 residues. The germline CDR1 and CDR2 sequences are SGHNT and YYREEE (reference sequence). The CDR3 protein is CASTNGGSRTSRPETQYF.

This clonotype is called medium-sized based on its frequency. The chain carries TRBV7-6 and TRBJ2-2. This CDR3 spans 15 amino acids. Germline assignment: CDR1 SGHVS and CDR2 FNYEAQ. CDR3 residues: CASSLERARSGELFF.

The chain employs TRBV11-2 and TRBJ1-1. CDR1 is SGHAT and CDR2 is FQNNGV in the germline V gene. The CDR3 has 15 residues. The CDR3 sequence is CASLPIRSRGGEAFF.

J is TRBJ2-3 and V is TRBV4-3; TCRdb reports TRBD2, a call that lacks DNA to check it against. Germline assignment: CDR1 LGHNA and CDR2 YSLEER. The CDR3 loop spans 14 amino acids. The CDR3 spells CASGGAGSTDTQYF.

This clonotype is called medium-sized (0.01 to 0.1%) based on its frequency. This sequence joins TRBV30 and TRBJ1-1; TCRdb selects TRBD1, and the lack of DNA leaves this call unchecked. CDR1 GTSNPN and CDR2 SVGIG come from the germline V gene (reference sequence). The CDR3 runs 14 residues. The CDR3 sequence: CAWSGYRGNTEAFF.

In terms of frequency, this clonotype is medium-sized (0.01 to 0.1%). This sequence joins TRBV19 and TRBJ2-6. Germline CDR1 is LNHDA and CDR2 is SQIVND (reference sequence). The CDR3 sequence is 14 residues long. This CDR3 is CASSLRSGANVLTF.

The chain couples TRBV5-1 to TRBJ2-3; TCRdb indicates TRBD1, and absent DNA this call remains unverified. The germline gives CDR1 SGHRS, CDR2 YFSETQ. This CDR3 is built from 12 residues. The CDR3 reads CASSFDRHTQYF.

This clonotype is medium-sized by frequency. J is TRBJ2-7 and V is TRBV5-1; TCRdb returns TRBD1, unconfirmable since there is no DNA. This CDR3 contains 15 residues. CDR1 SGHRS and CDR2 YFSETQ come from the germline V gene. The CDR3 loop reads CARSLGWDRAYEQYF.

CDR3 loop: CASSQSTGPNSPLHF. The V and J genes are TRBV4-3 and TRBJ1-6; TCRdb's assignment of TRBD1 cannot be checked, as there is no DNA. CDR1 is LGHNA, CDR2 YSLEER, per germline. The CDR3 loop spans 15 amino acids.

This chain connects TRBV27 to TRBJ2-5; TCRdb lists TRBD1, though no DNA is available to test this call. Germline V gene lookup returns CDR1 MNHEY and CDR2 SMNVEV (reference sequence). This CDR3 has 16 residues. This chain's CDR3 is CASKGNRGRTQETQYF.

Measured by frequency, this clonotype is medium-sized (0.01 to 0.1%). This CDR3 is CSGGGGPGNTIYF. This sequence joins TRBV29-1 and TRBJ1-3; TCRdb's D call of TRBD1 is untestable without DNA. CDR1 SQVTM and CDR2 ANQGSEA come from the germline V gene. CDR3 length: 13 amino acids.

By frequency, this clonotype is medium-sized. The chain uses TRBV19 and TRBJ1-1; TCRdb names TRBD1, which stays unverified in the absence of DNA. Looked up from germline, CDR1 is LNHDA and CDR2 is SQIVND (reference sequence). The CDR3 is 14 amino acids. This chain's CDR3 is CASTRDRPNTEAFF.

This clonotype ranks as medium-sized (0.01 to 0.1%) in terms of frequency. The gene calls are TRBV11-2 and TRBJ1-2; the D call from TCRdb, TRBD1, cannot be confirmed without DNA. In germline, CDR1 is SGHAT, CDR2 FQNNGV. The CDR3 spans 12 residues. The CDR3 sequence is CASSLAGDGYTF. The whole variable domain, remainder taken from reference TRBV11-2 and TRBJ1-2, is EAGVAQSPRYKIIEKRQSVAFWCNPISGHATLYWYQQILGQGPKLLIQFQNNGVVDDSQLPKDRFSAERLKGVDSTLKIQPAKLEDSAVYLCASSLAGDGYTFGSGTRLTVV.

This sequence joins TRBV12-3 or TRBV12-4 and TRBJ2-6. CDR3 size: 15 residues. The CDR3 protein is CASSSIDGGANVLTF.

The chain uses TRBV6-6 and TRBJ2-1; the D call from TCRdb, TRBD2, cannot be confirmed without DNA. This CDR3 spans 19 amino acids. CDR1 is MNHNY and CDR2 is SVGAGI in the germline V gene (reference sequence). CDR3 in amino acids: CASSYSGTSGRGSYNEQFF.

The rearrangement links TRBV14 to TRBJ1-2; TCRdb proposes TRBD1, but this gene call is untestable without DNA. Germline V gene lookup returns CDR1 SGHDN and CDR2 FVKESK. This CDR3 has 14 residues. CDR3 region: CASSHTGTVYGYTF.

The rearrangement uses TRBV7-2 and TRBJ2-1; TCRdb selects TRBD2, and the lack of DNA leaves this call unchecked. Germline CDR1 and CDR2: SGHTA and FQGNSA. This CDR3 contains 16 residues. CDR3 loop: CASSAKASGRMNEQFF.